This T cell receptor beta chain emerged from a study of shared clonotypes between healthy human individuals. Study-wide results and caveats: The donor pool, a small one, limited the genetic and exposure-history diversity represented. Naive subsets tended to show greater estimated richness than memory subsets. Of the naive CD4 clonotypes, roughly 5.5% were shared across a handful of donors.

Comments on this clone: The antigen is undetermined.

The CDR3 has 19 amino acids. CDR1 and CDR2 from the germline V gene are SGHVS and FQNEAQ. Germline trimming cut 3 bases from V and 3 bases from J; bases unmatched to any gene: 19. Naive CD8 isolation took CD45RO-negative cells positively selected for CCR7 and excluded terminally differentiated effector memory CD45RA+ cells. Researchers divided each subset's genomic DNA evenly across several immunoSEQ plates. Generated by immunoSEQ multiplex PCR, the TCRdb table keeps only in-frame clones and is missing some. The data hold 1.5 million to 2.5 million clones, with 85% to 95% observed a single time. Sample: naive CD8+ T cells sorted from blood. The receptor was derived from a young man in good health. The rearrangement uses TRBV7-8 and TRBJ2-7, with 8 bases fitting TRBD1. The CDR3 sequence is CASSFDFLPGGSKDYEQYF. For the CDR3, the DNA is TGTGCCAGCAGCTTTGACTTTCTGCCAGGGGGCTCTAAGGACTACGAGCAGTACTTC.